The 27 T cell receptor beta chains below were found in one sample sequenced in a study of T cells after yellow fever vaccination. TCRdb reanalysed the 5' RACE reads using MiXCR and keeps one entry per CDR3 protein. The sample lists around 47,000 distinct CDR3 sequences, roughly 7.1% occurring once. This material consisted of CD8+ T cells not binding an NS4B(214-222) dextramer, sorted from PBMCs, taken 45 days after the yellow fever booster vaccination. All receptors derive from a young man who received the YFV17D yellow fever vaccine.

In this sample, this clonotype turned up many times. CDR3: CASSSALGAGELFF. The CDR3 region has the DNA TGTGCCAGCAGTTCCGCTTTGGGGGCCGGGGAGCTGTTTTTT. The chain uses TRBV6-5 and TRBJ2-2; D may correspond to TRBD1 or TRBD2 (5 bases each). CDR3 length: 14 amino acids. The V gene's germline CDR1 is MNHEY and CDR2 SVGAGI. The V gene lost 4 bases and the J gene lost 6 bases, with 12 bases spanning the gap.

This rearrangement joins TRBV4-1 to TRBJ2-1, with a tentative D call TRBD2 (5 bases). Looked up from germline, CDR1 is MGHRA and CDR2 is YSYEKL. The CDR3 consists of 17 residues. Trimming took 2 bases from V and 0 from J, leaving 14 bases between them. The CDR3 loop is CASSQLSAPTSYNEQFF. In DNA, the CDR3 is TGCGCCAGCAGCCAACTTAGCGCGCCCACCTCCTACAATGAGCAGTTCTTC.

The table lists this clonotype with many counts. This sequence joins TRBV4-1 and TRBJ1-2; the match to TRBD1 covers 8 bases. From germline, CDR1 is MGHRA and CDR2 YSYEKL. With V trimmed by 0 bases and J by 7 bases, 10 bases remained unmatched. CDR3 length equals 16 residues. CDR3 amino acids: CASSQDAGGPYSGYTF. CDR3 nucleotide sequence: TGCGCCAGCAGCCAAGATGCAGGGGGCCCTTATAGTGGCTACACCTTC.

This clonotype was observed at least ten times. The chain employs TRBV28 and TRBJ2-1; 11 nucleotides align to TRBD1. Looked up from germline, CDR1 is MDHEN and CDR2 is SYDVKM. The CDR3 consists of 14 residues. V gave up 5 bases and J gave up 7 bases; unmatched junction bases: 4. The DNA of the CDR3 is TGTGCCAGCAGTATTGGACAGGGGGCAAATGAGCAGTTCTTC. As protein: CASSIGQGANEQFF.

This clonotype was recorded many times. Written as DNA, the CDR3 is TGTGCCAGCAGCTTAGGAGAAGCCGGGGGTGAGCAGTTCTTC. Amino acids: CASSLGEAGGEQFF. The gene calls are TRBV11-2 and TRBJ2-1; possibly TRBD2 for D (6 bases). This CDR3 has 14 amino acids. V shed 1 base and J shed 9 bases, with 13 bases lying between them. Germline values: CDR1 SGHAT, CDR2 FQNNGV.

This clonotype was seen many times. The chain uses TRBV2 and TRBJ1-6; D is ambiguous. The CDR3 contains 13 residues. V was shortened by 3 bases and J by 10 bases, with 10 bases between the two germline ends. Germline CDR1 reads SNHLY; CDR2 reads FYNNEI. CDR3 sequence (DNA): TGTGCCAGCAGTGACCCCCTCGGATCACCCCTCCACTTT. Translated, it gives CASSDPLGSPLHF.

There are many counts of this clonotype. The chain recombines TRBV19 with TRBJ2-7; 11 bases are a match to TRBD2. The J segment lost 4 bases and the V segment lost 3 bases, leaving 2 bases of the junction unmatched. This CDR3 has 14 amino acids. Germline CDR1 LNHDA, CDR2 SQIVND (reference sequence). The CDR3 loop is CASSIGTSGYEQYF. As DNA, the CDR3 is TGTGCCAGTAGTATTGGGACTAGCGGTTACGAGCAGTACTTC. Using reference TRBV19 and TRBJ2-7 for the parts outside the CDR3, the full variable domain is DGGITQSPKYLFRKEGQNVTLSCEQNLNHDAMYWYRQDPGQGLRLIYYSQIVNDFQKGDIAEGYSVSREKKESFPLTVTSAQKNPTAFYLCASSIGTSGYEQYFGPGTRLTVT.

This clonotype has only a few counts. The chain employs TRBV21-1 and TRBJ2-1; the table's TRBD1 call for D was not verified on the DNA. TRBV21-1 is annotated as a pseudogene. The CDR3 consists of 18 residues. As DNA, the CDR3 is TGTGCCAGCAGCAAAGGGCCGGACGGGGGGAGCTCCTACAATGAGCAGTTCTTC. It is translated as CASSKGPDGGSSYNEQFF.

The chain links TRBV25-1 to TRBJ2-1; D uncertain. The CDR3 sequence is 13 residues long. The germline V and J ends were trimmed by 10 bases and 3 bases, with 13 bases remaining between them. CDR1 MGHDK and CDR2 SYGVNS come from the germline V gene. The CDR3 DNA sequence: TGTGCCACCCAGGCGAGCCGCTACAATGAGCAGTTCTTC. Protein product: CATQASRYNEQFF.

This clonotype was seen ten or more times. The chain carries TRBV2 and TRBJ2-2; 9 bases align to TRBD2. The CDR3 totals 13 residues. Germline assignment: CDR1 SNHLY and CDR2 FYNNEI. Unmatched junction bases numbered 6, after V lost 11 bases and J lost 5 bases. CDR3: CASPSGDTGELFF. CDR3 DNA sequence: TGTGCCTCCCCTAGCGGGGATACCGGGGAGCTGTTTTTT. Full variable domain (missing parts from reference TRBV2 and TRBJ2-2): EPEVTQTPSHQVTQMGQEVILRCVPISNHLYFYWYRQILGQKVEFLVSFYNNEISEKSEIFDDQFSVERPDGSNFTLKIRSTKLEDSAMYFCASPSGDTGELFFGEGSRLTVL.

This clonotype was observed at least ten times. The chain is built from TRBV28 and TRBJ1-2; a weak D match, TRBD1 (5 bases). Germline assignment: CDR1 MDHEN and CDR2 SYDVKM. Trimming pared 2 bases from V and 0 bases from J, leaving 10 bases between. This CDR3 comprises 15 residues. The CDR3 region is CASSLQGRANYGYTF. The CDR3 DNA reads TGTGCCAGCAGTTTACAGGGCAGAGCTAACTATGGCTACACCTTC.

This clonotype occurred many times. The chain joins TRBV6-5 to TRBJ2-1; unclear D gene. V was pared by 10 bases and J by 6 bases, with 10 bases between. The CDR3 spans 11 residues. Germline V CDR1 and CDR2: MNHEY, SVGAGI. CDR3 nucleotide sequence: TGTGCCACCACCAAAACCAATGAGCAGTTCTTC. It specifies CATTKTNEQFF.

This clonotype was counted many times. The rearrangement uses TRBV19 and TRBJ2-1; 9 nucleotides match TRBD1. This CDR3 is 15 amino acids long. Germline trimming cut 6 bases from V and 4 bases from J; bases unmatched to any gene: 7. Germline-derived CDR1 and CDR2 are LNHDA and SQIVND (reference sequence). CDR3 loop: CASSISGQGYNEQFF. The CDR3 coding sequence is TGTGCCAGTAGCATTTCGGGACAGGGATACAATGAGCAGTTCTTC.

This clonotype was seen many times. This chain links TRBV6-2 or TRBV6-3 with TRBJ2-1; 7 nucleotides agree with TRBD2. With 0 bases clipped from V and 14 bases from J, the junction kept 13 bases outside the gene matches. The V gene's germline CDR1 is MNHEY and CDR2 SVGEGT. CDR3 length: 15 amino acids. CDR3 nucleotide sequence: TGTGCCAGCAGTTACTCCGGAGTAGCGGGTGATCCCAAGTTCTTC. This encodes CASSYSGVAGDPKFF.

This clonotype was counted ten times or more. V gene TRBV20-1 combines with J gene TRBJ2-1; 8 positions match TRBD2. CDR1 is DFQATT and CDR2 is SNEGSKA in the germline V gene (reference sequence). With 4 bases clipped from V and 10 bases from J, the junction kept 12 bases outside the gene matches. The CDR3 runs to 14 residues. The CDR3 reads CSAKSGSHYGEQFF. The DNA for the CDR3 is TGCAGTGCTAAAAGCGGGAGCCACTACGGGGAGCAGTTCTTC.

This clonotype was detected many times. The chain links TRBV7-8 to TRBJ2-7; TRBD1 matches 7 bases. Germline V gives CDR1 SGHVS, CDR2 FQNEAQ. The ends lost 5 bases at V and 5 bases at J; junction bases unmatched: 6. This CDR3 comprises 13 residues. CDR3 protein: CASSPRTGHEQYF. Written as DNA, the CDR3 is TGTGCCAGCAGCCCCAGGACAGGCCACGAGCAGTACTTC.

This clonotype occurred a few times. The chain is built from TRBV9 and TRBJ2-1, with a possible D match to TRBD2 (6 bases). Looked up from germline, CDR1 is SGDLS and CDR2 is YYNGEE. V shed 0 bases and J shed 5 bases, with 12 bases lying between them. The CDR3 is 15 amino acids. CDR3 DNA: TGTGCCAGCAGCGTAGCGGGAGAGACGGACAATGAGCAGTTCTTC. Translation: CASSVAGETDNEQFF.

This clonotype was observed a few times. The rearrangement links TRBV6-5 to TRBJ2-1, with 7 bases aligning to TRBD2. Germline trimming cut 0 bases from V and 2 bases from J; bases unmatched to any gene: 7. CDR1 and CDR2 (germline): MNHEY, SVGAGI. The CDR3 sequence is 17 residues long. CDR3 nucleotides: TGTGCCAGCAGTTACTCGATGGCTAGCGGCCCCTACAATGAGCAGTTCTTC. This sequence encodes CASSYSMASGPYNEQFF.

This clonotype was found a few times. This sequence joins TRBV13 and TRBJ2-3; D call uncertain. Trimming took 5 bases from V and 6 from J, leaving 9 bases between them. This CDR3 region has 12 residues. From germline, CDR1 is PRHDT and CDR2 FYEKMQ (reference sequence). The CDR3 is CASSHGSDTQYF. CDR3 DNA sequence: TGTGCCAGCAGCCACGGGTCGGATACGCAGTATTTT.

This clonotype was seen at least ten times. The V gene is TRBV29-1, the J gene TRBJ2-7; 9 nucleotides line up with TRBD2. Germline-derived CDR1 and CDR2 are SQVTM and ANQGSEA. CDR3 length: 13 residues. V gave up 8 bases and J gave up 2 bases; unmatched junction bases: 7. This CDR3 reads CSTRLAETYEQYF. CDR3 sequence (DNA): TGCAGCACCCGACTAGCGGAGACCTACGAGCAGTACTTC.

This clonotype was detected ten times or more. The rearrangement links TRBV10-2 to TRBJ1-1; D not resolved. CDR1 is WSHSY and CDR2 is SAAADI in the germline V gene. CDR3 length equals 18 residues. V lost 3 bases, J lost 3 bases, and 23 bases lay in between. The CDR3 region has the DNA TGCGCCAGCAGTGAACGTCATGTCGGAGTCGGCGGCTACACTGAAGCTTTCTTT. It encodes CASSERHVGVGGYTEAFF.

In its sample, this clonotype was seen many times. This CDR3 is CSVGGLGYNEQFF. The DNA of the CDR3 is TGCAGCGTTGGCGGCTTGGGATACAATGAGCAGTTCTTC. The chain links TRBV29-1 to TRBJ2-1; D remains ambiguous. There are 13 residues in the CDR3. Germline loops: CDR1 SQVTM, CDR2 ANQGSEA. V was shortened by 4 bases and J by 4 bases, with 11 bases between the two germline ends.

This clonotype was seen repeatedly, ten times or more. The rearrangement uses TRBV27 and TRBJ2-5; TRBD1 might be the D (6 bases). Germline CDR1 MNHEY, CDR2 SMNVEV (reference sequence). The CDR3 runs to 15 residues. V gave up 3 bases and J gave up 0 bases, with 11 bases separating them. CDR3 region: CASSFWTAYQETQYF. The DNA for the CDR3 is TGTGCCAGCAGTTTCTGGACAGCATACCAAGAGACCCAGTACTTC.

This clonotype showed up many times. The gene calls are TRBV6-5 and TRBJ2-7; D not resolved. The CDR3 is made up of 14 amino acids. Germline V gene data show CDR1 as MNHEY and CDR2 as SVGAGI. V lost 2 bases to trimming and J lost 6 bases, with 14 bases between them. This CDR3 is CASSYVSPGSEQYF. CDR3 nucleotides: TGTGCCAGCAGTTACGTCTCTCCGGGTAGCGAGCAGTACTTC.

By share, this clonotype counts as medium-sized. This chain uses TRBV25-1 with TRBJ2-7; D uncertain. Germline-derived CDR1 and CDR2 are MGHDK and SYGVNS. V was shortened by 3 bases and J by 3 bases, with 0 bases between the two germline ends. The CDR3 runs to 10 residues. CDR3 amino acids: CASSDYEQYF. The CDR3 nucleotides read TGTGCCAGCAGTGACTACGAGCAGTACTTC.

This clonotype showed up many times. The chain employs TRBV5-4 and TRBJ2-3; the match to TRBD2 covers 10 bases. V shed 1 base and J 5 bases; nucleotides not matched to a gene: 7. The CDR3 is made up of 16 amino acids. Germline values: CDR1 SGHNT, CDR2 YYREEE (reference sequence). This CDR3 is CASSLWTSGSGDTQYF. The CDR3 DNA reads TGTGCCAGCAGCTTGTGGACTAGCGGTAGTGGAGATACGCAGTATTTT.

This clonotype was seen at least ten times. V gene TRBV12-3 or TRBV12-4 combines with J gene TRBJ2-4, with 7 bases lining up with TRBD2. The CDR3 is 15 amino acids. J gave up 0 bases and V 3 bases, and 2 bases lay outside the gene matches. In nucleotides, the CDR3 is TGTGCCAGCAGTTTTCTAGCGGCAGCCAAAAACATTCAGTACTTC. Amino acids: CASSFLAAAKNIQYF.